Following are 2 T cell receptor beta chains from one sample sequenced in a study of T cells in Graves' hyperthyroidism and ophthalmopathy (dated by TCRdb to between 2018 and 2021). The library was produced with multiplex PCR. This sample was sequenced with an Illumina HiSeq 2000. TCR beta CDR3 regions were amplified from RNA transcripts. The first round of RT-PCR for the TCR CDR3 was performed with the HTBI primer set and the Qiagen OneStep RT-PCR kit. TCRdb itself trimmed the public reads at Q25 with fastp, ran MiXCR and retained productive beta chains. Rows merge per CDR3 protein into single entries with the most common DNA and genes. The sample includes about half a million distinct CDR3 sequences, with 20% observed a single time. The ten largest clones capture about 26% of the sample. Sequenced material: blood. All receptors derive from a man aged 18 to 30 with Graves' hyperthyroidism.

This clonotype was observed a handful of times. The CDR3 ends on some other residue instead of the conserved phenylalanine or tryptophan, so this is likely a read error. No DNA is shown, since the ends of the CDR3 on it are uncertain; the CDR3 is the one TCRdb lists. The CDR3 loop reads CASSRRAQGGDYEYL. V is TRBV2 and J is TRBJ2-7; the table names TRBD1, a call not compared with the DNA. The germline V gene encodes CDR1 SNHLY and CDR2 FYNNEI. Both ends counted, the CDR3 spans 15 residues.

J is TRBJ2-2 and V is TRBV12-3 or TRBV12-4; 8 bases agree with TRBD1. The J segment lost 4 bases and the V segment lost 5 bases, leaving 6 bases of the junction unmatched. This CDR3 spans 15 amino acids. In nucleotides, the CDR3 is TGTGCCAGCAGTACAGGGGGGTTTGGCACCGGGGAGCTGTTTTTT. As protein: CASSTGGFGTGELFF.